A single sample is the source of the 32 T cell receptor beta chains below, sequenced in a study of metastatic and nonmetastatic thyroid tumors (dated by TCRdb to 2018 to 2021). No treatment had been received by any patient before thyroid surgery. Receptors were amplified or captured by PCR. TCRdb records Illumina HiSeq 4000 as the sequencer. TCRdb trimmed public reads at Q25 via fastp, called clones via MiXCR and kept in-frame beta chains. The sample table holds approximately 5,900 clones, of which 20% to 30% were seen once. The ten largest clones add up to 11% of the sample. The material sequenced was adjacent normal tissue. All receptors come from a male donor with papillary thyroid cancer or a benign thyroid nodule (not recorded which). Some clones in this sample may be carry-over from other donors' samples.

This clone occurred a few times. The chain's CDR3 is CASRKGGLNTGELFF. The DNA of the CDR3 is TGTGCCAGCAGAAAGGGCGGTTTGAACACCGGGGAGCTGTTTTTT. The chain uses TRBV6-1 and TRBJ2-2; D ambiguous. The CDR3 runs 15 residues. CDR1 is MNHNS and CDR2 is SASEGT in the germline V gene. The V and J ends lost 6 bases and 1 base respectively, with 12 bases between them.

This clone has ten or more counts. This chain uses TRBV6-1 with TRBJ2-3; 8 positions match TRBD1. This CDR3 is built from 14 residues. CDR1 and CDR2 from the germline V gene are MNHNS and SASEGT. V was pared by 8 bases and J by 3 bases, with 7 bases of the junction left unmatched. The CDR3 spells CASETGQGTDTQYF. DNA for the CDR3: TGTGCCAGCGAAACCGGACAGGGTACAGATACGCAGTATTTT.

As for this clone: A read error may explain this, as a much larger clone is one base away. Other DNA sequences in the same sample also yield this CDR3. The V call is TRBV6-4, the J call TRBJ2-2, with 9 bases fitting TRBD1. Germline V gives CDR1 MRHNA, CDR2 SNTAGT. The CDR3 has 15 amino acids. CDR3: CASSEGTGNTGELFF. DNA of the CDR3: TGTGCCAGCAGTGAGGGGACAGGGAACACCGGGGAGCTGTTTTTC.

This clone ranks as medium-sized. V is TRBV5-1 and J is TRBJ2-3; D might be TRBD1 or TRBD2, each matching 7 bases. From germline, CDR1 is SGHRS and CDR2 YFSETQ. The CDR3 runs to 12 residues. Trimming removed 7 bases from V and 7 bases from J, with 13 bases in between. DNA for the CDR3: TGCGCCAGCGGCAGGGGGGGGAATACGCAGTATTTT. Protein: CASGRGGNTQYF.

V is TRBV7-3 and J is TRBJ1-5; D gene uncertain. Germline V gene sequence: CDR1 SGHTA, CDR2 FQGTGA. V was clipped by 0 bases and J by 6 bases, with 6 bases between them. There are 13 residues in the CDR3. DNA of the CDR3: TGTGCCAGCAGCTTAACGCCCGGTCAGCCCCAGCATTTT. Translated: CASSLTPGQPQHF.

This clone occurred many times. The CDR3 nucleotides are TGCAGCGTAACTAGTAGCGAGACCCAGTACTTC. Its protein is CSVTSSETQYF. The V call is TRBV29-1, the J call TRBJ2-5; weak D call: TRBD2 (5 bases). The CDR3 loop spans 11 amino acids. Trimming took off 6 bases at V and 5 bases at J, with 10 bases between the two ends. Germline values: CDR1 SQVTM, CDR2 ANQGSEA.

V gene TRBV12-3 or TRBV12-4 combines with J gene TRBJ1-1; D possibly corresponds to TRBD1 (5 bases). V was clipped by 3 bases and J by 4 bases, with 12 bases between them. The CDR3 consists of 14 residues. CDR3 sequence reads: CASSLQGRSTEAFF. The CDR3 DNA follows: TGTGCCAGCAGTTTGCAGGGAAGATCCACTGAAGCTTTCTTT.

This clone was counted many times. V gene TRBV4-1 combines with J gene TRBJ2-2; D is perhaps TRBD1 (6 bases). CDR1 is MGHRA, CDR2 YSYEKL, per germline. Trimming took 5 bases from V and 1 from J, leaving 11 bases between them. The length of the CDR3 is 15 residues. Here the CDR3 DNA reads TGCGCCAGCAGCACCCGGACAGAGAACACCGGGGAGCTGTTTTTT. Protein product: CASSTRTENTGELFF.

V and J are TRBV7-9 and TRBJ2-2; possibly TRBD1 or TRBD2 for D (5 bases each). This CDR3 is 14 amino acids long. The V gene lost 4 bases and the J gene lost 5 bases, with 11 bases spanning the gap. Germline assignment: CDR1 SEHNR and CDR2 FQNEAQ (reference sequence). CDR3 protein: CASSSGPQTGELFF. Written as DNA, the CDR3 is TGTGCCAGCAGCTCGGGACCCCAGACCGGGGAGCTGTTTTTT.

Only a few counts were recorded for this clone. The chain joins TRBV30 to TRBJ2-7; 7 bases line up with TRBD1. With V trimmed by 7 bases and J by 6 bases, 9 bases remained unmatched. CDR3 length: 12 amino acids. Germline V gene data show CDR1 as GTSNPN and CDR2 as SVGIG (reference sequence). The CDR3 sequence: CAFRRGSSEQYF. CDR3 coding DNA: TGTGCCTTTCGCAGGGGGTCGTCCGAGCAGTACTTC.

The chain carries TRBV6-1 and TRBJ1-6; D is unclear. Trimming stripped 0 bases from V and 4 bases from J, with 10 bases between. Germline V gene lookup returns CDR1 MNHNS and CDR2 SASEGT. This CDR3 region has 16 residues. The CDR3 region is CASSEARWEYNSPLHF. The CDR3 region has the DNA TGTGCCAGCAGTGAAGCGAGATGGGAGTATAATTCACCCCTCCACTTT.

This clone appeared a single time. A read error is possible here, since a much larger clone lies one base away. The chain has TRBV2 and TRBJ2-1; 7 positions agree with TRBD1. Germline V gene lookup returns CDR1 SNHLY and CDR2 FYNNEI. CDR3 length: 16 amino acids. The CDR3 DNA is TGTGCCAGCAGAGACTTGGACAGGCCAGGCTCTAATGATCAGTTCTTC. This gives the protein CASRDLDRPGSNDQFF. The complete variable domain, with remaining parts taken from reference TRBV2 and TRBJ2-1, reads EPEVTQTPSHQVTQMGQEVILRCVPISNHLYFYWYRQILGQKVEFLVSFYNNEISEKSEIFDDQFSVERPDGSNFTLKIRSTKLEDSAMYFCASRDLDRPGSNDQFFGPGTRLTVL.

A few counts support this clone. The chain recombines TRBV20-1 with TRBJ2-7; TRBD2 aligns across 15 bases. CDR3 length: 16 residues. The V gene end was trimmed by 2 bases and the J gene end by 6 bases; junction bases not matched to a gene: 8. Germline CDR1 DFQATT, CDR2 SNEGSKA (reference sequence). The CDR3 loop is CSARRGLAGGPSEQYF. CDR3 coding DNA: TGCAGTGCTAGACGAGGACTAGCGGGAGGGCCGTCCGAGCAGTACTTC.

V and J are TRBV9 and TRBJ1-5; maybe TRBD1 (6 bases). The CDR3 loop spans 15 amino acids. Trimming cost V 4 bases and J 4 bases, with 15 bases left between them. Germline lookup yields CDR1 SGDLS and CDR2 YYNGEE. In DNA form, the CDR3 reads TGTGCCAGCAGCAGGGAGGGGGTTGTTAATCAGCCCCAGCATTTT. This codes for CASSREGVVNQPQHF.

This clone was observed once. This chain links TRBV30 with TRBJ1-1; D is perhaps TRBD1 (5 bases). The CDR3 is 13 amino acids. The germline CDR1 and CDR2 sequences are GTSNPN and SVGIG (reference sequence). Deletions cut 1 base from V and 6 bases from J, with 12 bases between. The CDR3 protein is CAWSAGMGAEAFF. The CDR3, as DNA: TGTGCCTGGAGTGCCGGTATGGGGGCTGAAGCTTTCTTT.

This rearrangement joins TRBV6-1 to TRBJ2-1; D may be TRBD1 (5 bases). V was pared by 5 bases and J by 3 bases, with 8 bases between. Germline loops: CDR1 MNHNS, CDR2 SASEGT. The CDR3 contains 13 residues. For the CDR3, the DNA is TGTGCCAGCAGTTTAGGACACTACAATGAGCAGTTCTTC. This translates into CASSLGHYNEQFF.

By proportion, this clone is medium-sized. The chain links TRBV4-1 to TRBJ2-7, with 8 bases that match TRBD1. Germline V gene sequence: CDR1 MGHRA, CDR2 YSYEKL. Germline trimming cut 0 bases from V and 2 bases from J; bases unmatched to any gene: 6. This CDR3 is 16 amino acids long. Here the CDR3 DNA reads TGCGCCAGCAGCCAAGAGGTACAGGGGGTGACCTACGAGCAGTACTTC. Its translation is CASSQEVQGVTYEQYF.

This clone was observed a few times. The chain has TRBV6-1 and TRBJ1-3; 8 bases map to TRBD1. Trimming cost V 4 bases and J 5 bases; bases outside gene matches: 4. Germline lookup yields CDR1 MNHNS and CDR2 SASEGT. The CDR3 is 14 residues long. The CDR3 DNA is TGTGCCAGCAGTGCCCGACAGGGGAGAAACACCATATATTTT. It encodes CASSARQGRNTIYF.

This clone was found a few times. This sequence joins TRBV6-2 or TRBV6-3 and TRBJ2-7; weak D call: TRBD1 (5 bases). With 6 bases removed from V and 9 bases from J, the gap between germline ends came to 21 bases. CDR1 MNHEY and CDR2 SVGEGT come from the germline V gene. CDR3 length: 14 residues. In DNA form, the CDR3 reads TGTGCCAGCAGCCAGGTGGGGCCGTCACCTGTGCAGTACTTC. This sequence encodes CASSQVGPSPVQYF.

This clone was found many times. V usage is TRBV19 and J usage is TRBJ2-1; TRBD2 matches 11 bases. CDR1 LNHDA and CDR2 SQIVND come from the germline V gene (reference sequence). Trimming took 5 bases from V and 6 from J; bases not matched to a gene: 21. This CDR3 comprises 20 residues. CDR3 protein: CASSFPRFQGSGRVGNEQFF. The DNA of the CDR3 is TGTGCCAGTAGTTTTCCACGATTTCAGGGTAGCGGGAGGGTGGGCAATGAGCAGTTCTTC.

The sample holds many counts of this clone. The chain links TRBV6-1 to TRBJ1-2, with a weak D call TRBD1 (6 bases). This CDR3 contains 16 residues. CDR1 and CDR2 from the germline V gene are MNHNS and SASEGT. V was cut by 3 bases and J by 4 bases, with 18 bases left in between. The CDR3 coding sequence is TGTGCCAGCAGTGACTACAGGGTCTTTAATGTCTATGGCTACACCTTC. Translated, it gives CASSDYRVFNVYGYTF.

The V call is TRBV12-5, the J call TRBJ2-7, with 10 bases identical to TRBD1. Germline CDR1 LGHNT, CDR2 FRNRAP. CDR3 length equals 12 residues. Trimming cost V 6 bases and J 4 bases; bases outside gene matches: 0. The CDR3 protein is CASGGQGYEQYF. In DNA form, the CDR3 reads TGTGCTAGTGGGGGACAGGGGTACGAGCAGTACTTC.

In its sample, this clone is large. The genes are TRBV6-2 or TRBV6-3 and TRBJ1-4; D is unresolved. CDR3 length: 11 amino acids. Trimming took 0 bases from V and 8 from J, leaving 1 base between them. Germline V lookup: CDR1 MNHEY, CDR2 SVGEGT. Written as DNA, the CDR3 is TGTGCCAGCAGTTACTCGGAAAAACTGTTTTTT. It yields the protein CASSYSEKLFF.

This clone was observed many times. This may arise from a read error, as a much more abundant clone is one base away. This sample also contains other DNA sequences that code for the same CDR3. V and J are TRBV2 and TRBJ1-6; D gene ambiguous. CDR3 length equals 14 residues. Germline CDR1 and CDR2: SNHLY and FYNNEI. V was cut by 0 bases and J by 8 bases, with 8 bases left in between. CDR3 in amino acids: CASSEAGSDSPLHF. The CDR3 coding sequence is TGTGCCAGCAGTGAAGCAGGGTCTGATTCACCCCTCCACTTT.

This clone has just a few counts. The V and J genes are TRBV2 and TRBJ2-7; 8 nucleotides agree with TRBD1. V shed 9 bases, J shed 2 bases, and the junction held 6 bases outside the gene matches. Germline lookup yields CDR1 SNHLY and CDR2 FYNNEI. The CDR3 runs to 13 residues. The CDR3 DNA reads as TGTGCCAGTGTTCAGGGGGCCCCCTACGAGCAGTACTTC. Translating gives CASVQGAPYEQYF.

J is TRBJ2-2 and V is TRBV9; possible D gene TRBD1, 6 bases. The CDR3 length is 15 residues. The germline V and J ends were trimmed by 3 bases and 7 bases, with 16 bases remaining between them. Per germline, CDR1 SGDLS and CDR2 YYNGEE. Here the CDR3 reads CASSASQGEGGELFF. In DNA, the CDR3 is TGTGCCAGCAGCGCCTCACAGGGTGAGGGCGGGGAGCTGTTTTTT.

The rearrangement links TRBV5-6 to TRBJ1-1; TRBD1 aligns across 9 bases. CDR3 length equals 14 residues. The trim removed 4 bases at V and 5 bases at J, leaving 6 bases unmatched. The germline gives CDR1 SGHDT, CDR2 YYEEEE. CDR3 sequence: CASSLGQGFTEAFF. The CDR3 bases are TGTGCCAGCAGCCTGGGACAGGGATTTACTGAAGCTTTCTTT.

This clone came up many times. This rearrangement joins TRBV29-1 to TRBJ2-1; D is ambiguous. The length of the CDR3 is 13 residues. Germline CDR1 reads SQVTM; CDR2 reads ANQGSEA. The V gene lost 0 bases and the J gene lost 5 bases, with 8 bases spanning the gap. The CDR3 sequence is CSVEDWQNNEQFF. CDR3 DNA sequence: TGCAGCGTTGAAGATTGGCAGAACAATGAGCAGTTCTTC.

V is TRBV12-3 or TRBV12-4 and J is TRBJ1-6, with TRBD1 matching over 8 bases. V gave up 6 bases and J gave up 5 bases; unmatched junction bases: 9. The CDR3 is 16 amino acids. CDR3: CASRPHGTGDNSPLHF. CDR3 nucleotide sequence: TGTGCCAGCAGACCACATGGGACAGGCGATAATTCACCCCTCCACTTT.

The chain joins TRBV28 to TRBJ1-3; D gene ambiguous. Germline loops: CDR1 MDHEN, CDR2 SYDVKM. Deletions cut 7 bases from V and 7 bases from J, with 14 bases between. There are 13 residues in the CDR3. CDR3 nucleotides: TGTGCCAGCAAGGAAGGCGGGGTGAACACCATATATTTT. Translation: CASKEGGVNTIYF. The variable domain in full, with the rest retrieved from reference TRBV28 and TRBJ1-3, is DVKVTQSSRYLVKRTGEKVFLECVQDMDHENMFWYRQDPGLGLRLIYFSYDVKMKEKGDIPEGYSVSREKKERFSLILESASTNQTSMYLCASKEGGVNTIYFGEGSWLTVV.

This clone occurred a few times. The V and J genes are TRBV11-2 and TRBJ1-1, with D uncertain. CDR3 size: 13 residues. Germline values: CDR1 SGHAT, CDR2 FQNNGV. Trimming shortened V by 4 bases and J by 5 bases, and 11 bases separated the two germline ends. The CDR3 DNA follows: TGTGCCAGCAGCTCGACTCGGGTTACTGAAGCTTTCTTT. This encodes CASSSTRVTEAFF.

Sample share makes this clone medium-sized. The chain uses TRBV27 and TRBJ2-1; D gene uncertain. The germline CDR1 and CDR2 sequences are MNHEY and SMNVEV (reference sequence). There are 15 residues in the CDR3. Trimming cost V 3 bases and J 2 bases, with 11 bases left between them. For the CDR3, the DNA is TGTGCCAGCAGTTTTCGTGGCGGAACCTACAATGAGCAGTTCTTC. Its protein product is CASSFRGGTYNEQFF.